These T cell receptor beta chains were read from a single sample in a study of shared clonotypes between healthy human individuals. Some clones are missing from TCRdb's copy, which holds only in-frame ones; the method was immunoSEQ multiplex PCR. The sample contains about 490,000 clones, about 85% of which appear only once. The sample consisted of PBMCs. These receptors were collected from a middle-aged woman in good health. Some clones in this sample may be carry-over from other donors' samples. Each CDR3 is given with its conserved first and last residue. Fields, in order: V gene, CDR3 length, D gene, J gene, CDR3 protein. A D gene is named only where the DNA matches it firmly.

TRBV28	13	TRBD1	TRBJ2-7	CASKRDSPYEQYF
TRBV15	12	-	TRBJ1-2	CATSRGNYGYTF
TRBV28	14	-	TRBJ1-4	CASSGERVGGKLFF
TRBV13	16	-	TRBJ2-5	CASTTGGSWGQETQYF
TRBV4-2	15	-	TRBJ2-3	CASSQDGGLTDTQYF
TRBV7-9	15	TRBD2	TRBJ2-2	CASSPRGGGTGELFF
TRBV14	17	TRBD2	TRBJ2-7	CASSQDRTGGNPYEQYF
TRBV15	16	-	TRBJ1-3	CATSRDRGMAGNTIYF
TRBV4-1	16	TRBD2	TRBJ2-7	CASSQERLAGTYEQYF
TRBV4-1	14	TRBD1	TRBJ2-1	CASSGDRMYNEQFF
TRBV5-8	14	-	TRBJ1-5	CASSLSYSNQPQHF
TRBV29-1	13	-	TRBJ1-1	CSVQGRLSTEAFF
TRBV29-1	11	-	TRBJ2-7	CSVETGYEQYF
TRBV25-1	14	-	TRBJ2-7	CASSEPGPSYEQYF
TRBV7-6	20	-	TRBJ2-1	CASSLWGRVRSAPLRNEQFF
TRBV5-4	16	TRBD1	TRBJ1-1	CASSSGQGRSNTEAFF
TRBV27	14	TRBD2	TRBJ2-7	CASGGLAGRWEQYF
TRBV7-2	13	-	TRBJ1-1	CASSWGQNTEAFF
TRBV30	13	-	TRBJ2-3	CAWSRLSTDTQYF
TRBV10-3	15	TRBD2	TRBJ2-3	CAISDWAGGTDTQYF
TRBV30	16	TRBD1	TRBJ2-7	CAWSVLLRDSTYEQYF
TRBV2	13	-	TRBJ2-3	CASRTGLTDTQYF
TRBV19	15	TRBD2	TRBJ2-7	CASSGTSGSSYEQYF
TRBV7-9	14	-	TRBJ2-3	CASRIAVSTDTQYF
TRBV6-5	15	TRBD1	TRBJ1-2	CAAPGQGLVSYGYTF
TRBV28	15	TRBD2	TRBJ2-2	CASRGGRSNTGELFF
TRBV6-5	12	-	TRBJ2-1	CASGANPNEQFF
TRBV4-2	14	-	TRBJ1-4	CASSLGRAGEKLFF
TRBV28	14	-	TRBJ1-2	CASRLDGGRGGYTF
TRBV6-1	13	-	TRBJ2-3	CASSEMVGGARYF
TRBV28	13	-	TRBJ2-3	CASSSLIQSSQYF